This TCR beta chain emerged from a study of T cell responses to AZD1222 COVID-19 vaccine. Study observations and caveats: Repertoires in all cases were sampled only once the peak T cell response had passed. The CD4 TCRs associated with vaccination extended across spike and predominated at 160-218 and 743-854. Per reports, nearly half of all spike-specific TCRs target regions that are unmutated in variants.

The table came from immunoSEQ multiplex PCR; TCRdb's copy has only in-frame clones and leaves some out. Of under 85,000 clones in the sample, nearly 90% were seen once. This clone came up once. Its antigen is still unknown. Germline CDR1 and CDR2: SGHNT and YYREEE (reference sequence). Trimming removed 0 bases from V and 3 bases from J, with 6 bases in between. This CDR3 has 14 amino acids. Here the sequenced sample was peripheral blood, taken on day 0 of AZD1222 vaccination. The chain carries TRBV5-4 and TRBJ2-2; D unclear. This TCR derives from an adult in good health. The CDR3 loop is CASSLDGYTGELFF. CDR3 sequence (DNA): TGTGCCAGCAGCTTGGACGGATACACCGGGGAGCTGTTTTTT.